This TCR beta chain was retrieved from a study of OX40 agonist ivuxolimab in advanced cancers. Trimming removed 5 bases at V and 4 bases at J, with 14 bases between. Germline assignment: CDR1 SGHVS and CDR2 FNYEAQ. The CDR3 loop spans 14 amino acids. Using immunoSEQ multiplex PCR, the repertoire was profiled, and TCRdb retains in-frame clones only, with some absent. Among 78,000 or so clones, 90% to 95% were seen once, and the ten largest hold around 0.46%. The chain is built from TRBV7-6 and TRBJ1-1; TRBD1 is a possible D gene (5 bases). The sequencing used CD4+ or CD8+ T cells sorted from blood, collected in a trial of the OX40 agonist ivuxolimab. This clonotype originated in an adult with an advanced solid tumor such as melanoma, head and neck, liver or kidney cancer. The CDR3 sequence: CASSAGPGGTEAFF. The CDR3 DNA is TGTGCCAGCAGCGCAGGGCCCGGGGGCACTGAAGCTTTCTTT.